Included here is one T cell receptor (beta chain) sequence, with context. This CDR3 comprises 15 residues. V lost 2 bases, J lost 7 bases, and 5 bases stayed unmatched. CDR1 and CDR2 from the germline V gene are KGHSH and LQKENI. Original analysis: Amplifying reference gene primers gave estimates of nucleated cell counts. Using immunoSEQ multiplex PCR, the repertoire was profiled, and TCRdb retains in-frame clones only, with some absent. That table supplies the V and J calls and clone size; D and trimming were determined from the DNA. The profile shows roughly 80,000 clones, about 83% of them singletons. The entry originates in a study of blood T cell repertoires in COVID-19. At the level of the study: Some COVID-19 samples were acute and others convalescent; all came from the United States, Italy and Spain.

The clonotype was recovered from a woman older than 75 with acute or convalescent COVID-19. The sequenced sample was peripheral blood. J is TRBJ2-2 and V is TRBV18, with 9 positions matching TRBD1. The CDR3 bases are TGTGCCAGCTCACCAACGGGACAGGGAATCGGGGAGCTGTTTTTT. This codes for CASSPTGQGIGELFF.